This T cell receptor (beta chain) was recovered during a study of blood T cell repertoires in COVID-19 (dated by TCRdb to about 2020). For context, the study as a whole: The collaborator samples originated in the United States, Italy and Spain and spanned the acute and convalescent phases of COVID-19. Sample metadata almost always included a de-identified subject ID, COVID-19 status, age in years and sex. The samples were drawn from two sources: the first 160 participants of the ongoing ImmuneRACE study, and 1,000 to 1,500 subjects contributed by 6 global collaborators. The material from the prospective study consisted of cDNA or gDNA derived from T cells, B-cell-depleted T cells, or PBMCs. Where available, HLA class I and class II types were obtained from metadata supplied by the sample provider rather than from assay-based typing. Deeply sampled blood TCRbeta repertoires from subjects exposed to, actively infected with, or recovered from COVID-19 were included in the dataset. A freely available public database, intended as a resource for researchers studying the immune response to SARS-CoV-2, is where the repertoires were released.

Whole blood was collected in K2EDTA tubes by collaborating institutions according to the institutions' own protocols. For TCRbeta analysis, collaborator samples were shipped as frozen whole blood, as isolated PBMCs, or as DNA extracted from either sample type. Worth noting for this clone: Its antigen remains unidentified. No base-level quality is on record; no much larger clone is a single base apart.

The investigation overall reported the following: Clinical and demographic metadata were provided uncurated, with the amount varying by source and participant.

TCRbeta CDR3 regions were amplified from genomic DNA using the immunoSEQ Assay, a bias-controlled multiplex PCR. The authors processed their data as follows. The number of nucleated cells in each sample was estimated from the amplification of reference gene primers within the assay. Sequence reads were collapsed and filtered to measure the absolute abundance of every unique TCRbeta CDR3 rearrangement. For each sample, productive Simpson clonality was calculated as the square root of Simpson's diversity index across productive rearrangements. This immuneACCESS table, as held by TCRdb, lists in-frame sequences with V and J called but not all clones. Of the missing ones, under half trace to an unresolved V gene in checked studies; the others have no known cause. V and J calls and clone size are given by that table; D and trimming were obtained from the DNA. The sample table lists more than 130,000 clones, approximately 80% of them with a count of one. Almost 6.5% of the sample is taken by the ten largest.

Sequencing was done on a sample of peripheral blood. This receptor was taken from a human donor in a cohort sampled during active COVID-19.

The nucleotide sequence is given as TGTGCCAGCAGCTTAGACCCTGCCGGGTCACCCCTCCACTTT. Translated, this is CASSLDPAGSPLHF. This sequence uses TRBV7-2 and TRBJ1-6; no D gene is confidently identified. From the cysteine through the phenylalanine, the CDR3 covers 14 amino acids. Here the CDR3 DNA is all that survives: 42 bases in frame from base 1. Looking up the germline V gene yields CDR1 SGHTA and CDR2 FQGNSA. Relative to germline, V is 1 base shorter and J is 10 bases shorter, with 11 bases between their ends. Extended through the reference TRBV7-2 and TRBJ1-6 proteins, this CDR3 yields the full variable domain: GAGVSQSPSNKVTEKGKDVELRCDPISGHTALYWYRQSLGQGLEFLIYFQGNSAPDKSGLPSDRFSAERTGGSVSTLTIQRTQQEDSAVYLCASSLDPAGSPLHFGNGTRLTVT.